Presented here are 11 T cell receptor beta chains from one specimen sequenced in a study of blood T cells in healthy people across ages. The second PCR ran roughly 6 to 11 cycles with a sample-barcoded 5' primer and J-beta primers. TCRdb called the 5' RACE reads again in MiXCR, with one record for every CDR3 protein. The sample holds 730,000 or so distinct CDR3 sequences; less than 45% are singletons and the top ten take about 30%. The specimen was blood. The origin of the receptors is an older man in good health.

Points on this clonotype: Germline is not matched at one junction end, which may reflect a read error. The chain couples TRBV6-1 to TRBJ2-3; D is uncertain. Germline CDR1 and CDR2: MNHNS and SASEGT. This CDR3 has 14 residues. Here the CDR3 DNA reads TGTGCCAGCAGTGACCCCCCGAGCACAGCTACGCAGTATTTT. It specifies CASSDPPSTATQYF.

This clonotype came up many times. A clone one base away is much larger, so this may be a read error. This chain uses TRBV7-9 with TRBJ2-1; a weak D match, TRBD1 (6 bases). CDR1 is SEHNR and CDR2 is FQNEAQ in the germline V gene (reference sequence). V lost 5 bases to trimming and J lost 1 base, with 9 bases between them. The CDR3 spans 14 residues. CDR3: CASSVTGSYNEQFF. The CDR3 nucleotides read TGTGCCAGCAGCGTAACAGGGTCCTACAATGAGCAGTTCTTC.

This clonotype was found a few times. The rearrangement uses TRBV30 and TRBJ2-1; D is uncertain. The tail of the sequence fits TRBJ2-7 better, so the J call may be wrong. This CDR3 region has 12 residues. CDR1 and CDR2 (germline): GTSNPN, SVGIG (reference sequence). In DNA form, the CDR3 reads TGTGCCTGGAGGACATCTTACAATGAGCAGTACTTC. Amino acid sequence: CAWRTSYNEQYF.

There are a few counts of this clonotype. The chain uses TRBV27 and TRBJ1-5; 11 nucleotides agree with TRBD1. This CDR3 is built from 16 residues. V dropped 5 bases and J dropped 6; count of bases not matched to a gene: 9. Germline V CDR1 and CDR2: MNHEY, SMNVEV (reference sequence). CDR3 sequence (DNA): TGTGCCAGCAGTGGGCTCGGGACAGGGGGAAGTCAGCCCCAGCATTTT. Its translation: CASSGLGTGGSQPQHF.

Turning to this clonotype: A much bigger clone sits one base away, suggesting this may be a read error. The V and J genes are TRBV6-2 or TRBV6-3 and TRBJ2-7, with D perhaps TRBD1 (5 bases). The CDR3 has 15 amino acids. The germline V and J ends were trimmed by 4 bases and 0 bases, with 13 bases remaining between them. CDR1 is MNHEY and CDR2 is SVGEGT in the germline V gene. CDR3 sequence: CASSCFLDNSYEQYF. The CDR3 DNA follows: TGTGCCAGCAGTTGCTTCCTGGACAACTCCTACGAGCAGTACTTC.

The chain is built from TRBV7-2 and TRBJ2-7, with D maybe TRBD2 (5 bases). The CDR3 has 15 residues. CDR1 is SGHTA and CDR2 is FQGNSA in the germline V gene. V lost 4 bases to trimming and J lost 4 bases, with 17 bases between them. The CDR3 protein is CASSCQAGTFYEQYF. The CDR3 bases are TGTGCCAGCAGCTGTCAGGCGGGTACCTTTTACGAGCAGTACTTC.

This clonotype was seen a handful of times. CDR3 loop: CASIQTGDQNQPQHF. As DNA, the CDR3 is TGTGCCAGCATTCAAACGGGCGATCAGAATCAGCCCCAGCATTTT. This chain connects TRBV12-3 or TRBV12-4 to TRBJ1-5; D not resolved. Trimming took 7 bases from V and 4 from J, leaving 17 bases between them. This CDR3 spans 15 amino acids.

CDR3 region: CASSQGRGPTSEPQHF. CDR3 DNA: TGTGCCAGCTCACAGGGAAGAGGACCCACCTCGGAGCCCCAGCATTTT. The genes are TRBV18 and TRBJ1-5; unclear D gene. Germline V gene data show CDR1 as KGHSH and CDR2 as LQKENI. Trimming left V 4 bases short and J 8 bases short, with 21 bases between. The CDR3 runs to 16 residues. Looking up the rest from reference TRBV18 and TRBJ1-5 gives the full variable domain: NAGVMQNPRHLVRRRGQEARLRCSPMKGHSHVYWYRQLPEEGLKFMVYLQKENIIDESGMPKERFSAEFPKEGPSILRIQQVVRGDSAAYFCASSQGRGPTSEPQHFGDGTRLSIL.

The chain uses TRBV20-1 and TRBJ2-1; D possibly matches TRBD1 or TRBD2 (7 bases each). Germline values: CDR1 DFQATT, CDR2 SNEGSKA (reference sequence). The CDR3 length is 18 residues. The V and J ends lost 6 bases and 5 bases respectively, with 29 bases between them. The CDR3 region is CSARGGRIGSSGNNEQFF. The CDR3 DNA is TGCAGTGCCAGGGGGGGAAGGATCGGATCTAGCGGAAACAATGAGCAGTTCTTC.

The chain employs TRBV5-1 and TRBJ2-1, with 7 bases identical to TRBD2. The CDR3 extends over 14 amino acids. Germline V lookup: CDR1 SGHRS, CDR2 YFSETQ. The trim removed 1 base at V and 7 bases at J, leaving 5 bases unmatched. CDR3 protein: CASSLQAGENEQFF. The CDR3 region has the DNA TGCGCCAGCAGCTTGCAGGCGGGAGAAAATGAGCAGTTCTTC. Complete variable domain (other parts from reference TRBV5-1 and TRBJ2-1): KAGVTQTPRYLIKTRGQQVTLSCSPISGHRSVSWYQQTPGQGLQFLFEYFSETQRNKGNFPGRFSGRQFSNSRSEMNVSTLELGDSALYLCASSLQAGENEQFFGPGTRLTVL.

This clonotype was seen a few times. This chain connects TRBV20-1 to TRBJ2-7; 9 positions match TRBD1. This CDR3 is 13 amino acids long. Per the germline V gene, CDR1 is DFQATT and CDR2 is SNEGSKA (reference sequence). V lost 5 bases, J lost 5 bases, and 7 bases stayed unmatched. This CDR3 is CSAPGQGGHEQYF. In nucleotides, the CDR3 is TGCAGTGCTCCGGGACAGGGAGGCCACGAGCAGTACTTC.